The rows below give T cell receptor beta chains drawn from one sample of a study of shared clonotypes between healthy human individuals. Some clones are missing from TCRdb's copy, which holds only in-frame ones; the method was immunoSEQ multiplex PCR. The table lists about 2.4 million clones, roughly nine tenths of them singletons. The source material was naive CD4+ T cells sorted from blood. The receptors come from a man aged 18 to 35 in good health. Each CDR3 is given without its conserved first and last residue. The order of the fields is V gene, J gene, CDR3 protein.

v_gene: TRBV18
j_gene: TRBJ2-7
CDR3aa: ASSPSGVNEQY

v_gene: TRBV11-3
j_gene: TRBJ2-1
CDR3aa: ASSLDQEPSGLENNEQF

v_gene: TRBV4-1
j_gene: TRBJ2-1
CDR3aa: ASSSGFVPSNEQF

v_gene: TRBV7-9
j_gene: TRBJ2-2
CDR3aa: ASSPDRGQAGELF

v_gene: TRBV7-2
j_gene: TRBJ1-6
CDR3aa: ASSFTGPTNSPLH

v_gene: TRBV9
j_gene: TRBJ1-3
CDR3aa: ASSVAAGNTIY

v_gene: TRBV6-5
j_gene: TRBJ1-3
CDR3aa: ASSYGFSGNTIY

v_gene: TRBV5-1
j_gene: TRBJ1-1
CDR3aa: ASSIRQGTEAF

v_gene: TRBV10-2
j_gene: TRBJ1-2
CDR3aa: ASSEPSWDSGYGYT

v_gene: TRBV2
j_gene: TRBJ2-3
CDR3aa: ASRPTGTQRGDTQY

v_gene: TRBV18
j_gene: TRBJ2-5
CDR3aa: ASSQDRGQTQY

v_gene: TRBV18
j_gene: TRBJ2-1
CDR3aa: ASSPPNSAGTGKNEQF

v_gene: TRBV18
j_gene: TRBJ1-2
CDR3aa: ASTPTGKVGYGYT

v_gene: TRBV5-1
j_gene: TRBJ2-7
CDR3aa: ASSSGTVQY

v_gene: TRBV19
j_gene: TRBJ1-1
CDR3aa: ATTQTVMNTEAF

v_gene: TRBV11-2
j_gene: TRBJ2-5
CDR3aa: ASSLGGGLETQY

v_gene: TRBV7-3
j_gene: TRBJ2-2
CDR3aa: ASSLNSVRADTGELF

v_gene: TRBV10-1
j_gene: TRBJ1-3
CDR3aa: ASSSDSRGDTIY

v_gene: TRBV18
j_gene: TRBJ2-5
CDR3aa: ASSPPGQGQETQY

v_gene: TRBV9
j_gene: TRBJ1-1
CDR3aa: ASSPGQLNTEAF

v_gene: TRBV7-2
j_gene: TRBJ2-7
CDR3aa: ASSASSLYEQY

v_gene: TRBV5-1
j_gene: TRBJ1-1
CDR3aa: ASSWGQALVNTEAF

v_gene: TRBV27
j_gene: TRBJ1-6
CDR3aa: ASSLEGQGVNSPLH

v_gene: TRBV19
j_gene: TRBJ2-2
CDR3aa: ASSIDPRGFNGELF

v_gene: TRBV21-1
j_gene: TRBJ2-7
CDR3aa: ASSKVRKQGPTYEQY

v_gene: TRBV5-1
j_gene: TRBJ1-6
CDR3aa: ASSREGRDSPLH

v_gene: TRBV6-4
j_gene: TRBJ1-2
CDR3aa: ASSGTGGYGYT

v_gene: TRBV6-1
j_gene: TRBJ1-5
CDR3aa: ASSGRQGNQPQH

v_gene: TRBV6-5
j_gene: TRBJ1-1
CDR3aa: ASSPDRVQAF

v_gene: TRBV7-2
j_gene: TRBJ1-1
CDR3aa: ASSSRRLQSAEAF

v_gene: TRBV7-2
j_gene: TRBJ2-1
CDR3aa: ASSLEVRNEQF

v_gene: TRBV5-6
j_gene: TRBJ2-7
CDR3aa: ASSLAGTSYEQY

v_gene: TRBV7-9
j_gene: TRBJ2-2
CDR3aa: ASSLGGVRTGELF

v_gene: TRBV18
j_gene: TRBJ1-2
CDR3aa: ASSRGGGIGYT

v_gene: TRBV18
j_gene: TRBJ2-4
CDR3aa: ASSPQAGAGIQY

v_gene: TRBV6-5
j_gene: TRBJ2-3
CDR3aa: ASSTGGATDTQY

v_gene: TRBV19
j_gene: TRBJ2-5
CDR3aa: ASSKGQGGKTQY

v_gene: TRBV28
j_gene: TRBJ2-7
CDR3aa: ASSPRQPVSYEQY

v_gene: TRBV5-4
j_gene: TRBJ2-3
CDR3aa: ASSLGQEVDTQY

v_gene: TRBV5-6
j_gene: TRBJ1-4
CDR3aa: ASSLVLGGNEKLF

v_gene: TRBV7-2
j_gene: TRBJ2-7
CDR3aa: ASSFRAGGHEQY

v_gene: TRBV2
j_gene: TRBJ2-5
CDR3aa: ASSGRTDQETQY

v_gene: TRBV5-6
j_gene: TRBJ1-3
CDR3aa: ASSQQGAGGNTIY